These 31 T cell receptor beta chains were sequenced from one sample in a study of shared clonotypes between healthy human individuals. Profiling relied on immunoSEQ multiplex PCR, and the TCRdb table lists in-frame clones only, not all of them. The table has a few million clones, over 85% seen once. Sequenced: naive CD4+ T cells sorted from blood. The sample's subset: CD45RA+ positively selected. These TCRs come from a man aged 18 to 29 in good health.

The J gene is TRBJ2-5, the V gene TRBV2; the match to TRBD2 covers 8 bases. CDR1 is SNHLY, CDR2 FYNNEI, per germline. Germline trimming cut 1 base from V and 8 bases from J; bases unmatched to any gene: 15. The CDR3 runs 17 residues. The CDR3 sequence: CASSEVGSGVGPATQYF. CDR3 DNA sequence: TGTGCCAGCAGTGAAGTCGGTAGCGGGGTCGGACCTGCTACCCAGTACTTC.

Turning to this clone: The sample has other DNA sequences that encode this CDR3 too. The rearrangement uses TRBV5-4 and TRBJ2-5, with 11 nucleotides matching TRBD2. The V gene end was trimmed by 0 bases and the J gene end by 2 bases; junction bases not matched to a gene: 0. Germline CDR1 and CDR2: SGHNT and YYREEE (reference sequence). The CDR3 spans 15 residues. The chain's CDR3 is CASSLGLAGQETQYF. CDR3 sequence (DNA): TGTGCCAGCAGCTTGGGACTAGCGGGGCAAGAGACCCAGTACTTC.

This chain joins TRBV2 and TRBJ2-5; D ambiguous. CDR3 size: 12 residues. CDR1 and CDR2 from the germline V gene are SNHLY and FYNNEI. Trimming took off 8 bases at V and 5 bases at J, with 12 bases between the two ends. The CDR3 DNA sequence: TGTGCCAGCGGCCCTAAAGGGGAGACCCAGTACTTC. It yields the protein CASGPKGETQYF.

V is TRBV27 and J is TRBJ1-6, with 9 bases fitting TRBD1. Trimming at V came to 5 bases and at J to 9 bases, leaving 2 bases not matched to a gene. There are 13 residues in the CDR3. Germline V gene lookup returns CDR1 MNHEY and CDR2 SMNVEV (reference sequence). CDR3 coding DNA: TGTGCCAGCAGTCCGACAGGGGGTTCACCCCTCCACTTT. It codes for CASSPTGGSPLHF.

The chain uses TRBV2 and TRBJ1-5, with D possibly TRBD1 on 5 matching bases. V was clipped by 6 bases and J by 1 base, with 13 bases between them. Germline V gene sequence: CDR1 SNHLY, CDR2 FYNNEI. The CDR3 extends over 15 amino acids. The DNA for the CDR3 is TGTGCCAGCAGACCCCGGGGGGAAAGCAATCAGCCCCAGCATTTT. Amino acid sequence: CASRPRGESNQPQHF.

The V and J genes are TRBV7-9 and TRBJ2-7; D might be TRBD1 (6 bases). The CDR3 has 16 residues. CDR1 and CDR2 from the germline V gene are SEHNR and FQNEAQ (reference sequence). The V and J ends lost 2 bases and 2 bases respectively, with 16 bases between them. The CDR3 DNA follows: TGTGCCAGCAGCTTACATTGGGGGCCTGGAACCTACGAGCAGTACTTC. It is translated as CASSLHWGPGTYEQYF.

V is TRBV7-3 and J is TRBJ2-5, with D maybe TRBD1 (7 bases). Trimming cost V 5 bases and J 1 base, with 11 bases left between them. CDR1 SGHTA and CDR2 FQGTGA come from the germline V gene. This CDR3 contains 14 residues. The CDR3 protein is CASSPQGGQETQYF. CDR3 bases: TGTGCCAGCAGCCCTCAGGGGGGCCAAGAGACCCAGTACTTC.

The chain uses TRBV7-2 and TRBJ2-5, with D possibly TRBD1 on 6 matching bases. With the DNA end fitting TRBJ2-7 better, the J assignment may be wrong. Germline V gene lookup returns CDR1 SGHTA and CDR2 FQGNSA. This CDR3 has 12 residues. Written as DNA, the CDR3 is TGTGCCAGCACCCATGGGGGCGGCGAGCAGTACTTC. Encoded protein: CASTHGGGEQYF.

V and J are TRBV6-1 and TRBJ1-1; D is possibly TRBD1 (5 bases). The ends were cut back, 2 bases at V and 4 bases at J, with 17 bases in the middle. Germline V lookup: CDR1 MNHNS, CDR2 SASEGT. The CDR3 spans 16 residues. The DNA of the CDR3 is TGTGCCAGCAGTGAATTGATTAGGGGCGGGGGCACTGAAGCTTTCTTT. It translates to CASSELIRGGGTEAFF.

The V call is TRBV7-3, the J call TRBJ2-2, with 8 nucleotides matching TRBD2. Germline V gene lookup returns CDR1 SGHTA and CDR2 FQGTGA. This CDR3 is built from 15 residues. Trimming took 1 base from V and 4 from J; bases not matched to a gene: 2. CDR3 coding DNA: TGTGCCAGCAGCTTAAGTCGGGAGGGCACCGGGGAGCTGTTTTTT. It yields the protein CASSLSREGTGELFF.

This clone was counted a single time. The identical CDR3 is also encoded by other nucleotide sequences in the sample. The rearrangement joins TRBV7-9 to TRBJ2-2, with 7 bases matching TRBD1. Germline V gives CDR1 SEHNR, CDR2 FQNEAQ (reference sequence). The CDR3 covers 14 residues. J gave up 2 bases and V 8 bases, and 5 bases lay outside the gene matches. This chain's CDR3 is CASSRQGNTGELFF. The CDR3 DNA is TGTGCCAGCTCTCGACAGGGAAACACCGGGGAGCTGTTTTTT. The entire variable domain, with the rest obtained from reference TRBV7-9 and TRBJ2-2, is as follows: DTGVSQNPRHKITKRGQNVTFRCDPISEHNRLYWYRQTLGQGPEFLTYFQNEAQLEKSRLLSDRFSAERPKGSFSTLEIQRTEQGDSAMYLCASSRQGNTGELFFGEGSRLTVL.

This clone was seen just once. The V and J genes are TRBV4-3 and TRBJ1-5; D is undetermined. Germline loops: CDR1 LGHNA, CDR2 YSLEER. The CDR3 spans 15 residues. V dropped 0 bases and J dropped 6 bases, with 12 bases sitting between them. Here the CDR3 DNA reads TGCGCCAGCAGCCAAGAACCGGGGATTTTTCAGCCCCAGCATTTT. Translated: CASSQEPGIFQPQHF.

V gene TRBV9 combines with J gene TRBJ2-3, with D possibly TRBD1 on 6 matching bases. The CDR3 sequence is 14 residues long. The ends were cut back, 4 bases at V and 2 bases at J, with 11 bases in the middle. Germline CDR1 SGDLS, CDR2 YYNGEE. The CDR3 DNA sequence: TGTGCCAGCAGCCCGAGACAGGTCACAGATACGCAGTATTTT. Residues: CASSPRQVTDTQYF.

V is TRBV7-9 and J is TRBJ2-7; no clear D gene. V lost 5 bases and J 4 bases, leaving 6 bases between the germline ends. CDR1 and CDR2 (germline): SEHNR, FQNEAQ (reference sequence). The CDR3 has 11 residues. CDR3 DNA: TGTGCCAGCAGCACCTTATACGAGCAGTACTTC. Its translation is CASSTLYEQYF.

The rearrangement links TRBV19 to TRBJ1-1; 7 bases match TRBD1. Germline CDR1 LNHDA, CDR2 SQIVND (reference sequence). CDR3 size: 14 residues. With V trimmed by 5 bases and J by 4 bases, 7 bases remained unmatched. The CDR3 loop is CASSRQGVFTEAFF. The CDR3 DNA reads TGTGCCAGTAGTCGACAGGGCGTGTTCACTGAAGCTTTCTTT.

The sample holds one count of this clone. V and J are TRBV7-2 and TRBJ2-5; 7 bases match TRBD1. This CDR3 comprises 15 residues. CDR1 SGHTA and CDR2 FQGNSA come from the germline V gene. V lost 8 bases and J lost 3; bases outside the gene matches: 12. CDR3 DNA sequence: TGTGCCAGCGATACAGGTGGGACAGTCAAAGAGACCCAGTACTTC. It encodes CASDTGGTVKETQYF.

As DNA, the CDR3 is TGCGCCAGCAGCCCCTGGACAGGGGAGGAGACCCAGTACTTC. It codes for CASSPWTGEETQYF. The chain recombines TRBV5-1 with TRBJ2-5; TRBD1 aligns across 9 bases. After removal of 4 bases from V and 5 bases from J, the junction contained 6 bases not matched to a gene. Per the germline V gene, CDR1 is SGHRS and CDR2 is YFSETQ. The CDR3 length is 14 residues.

The CDR3 is CASSRTVAGGENTQYF. DNA for the CDR3: TGCGCCAGCAGCCGAACTGTAGCGGGAGGAGAAAATACGCAGTATTTT. The chain links TRBV5-1 to TRBJ2-3, with 10 bases identical to TRBD2. Germline CDR1 reads SGHRS; CDR2 reads YFSETQ. The CDR3 loop spans 16 amino acids. Germline trimming cut 4 bases from V and 7 bases from J; bases unmatched to any gene: 12.

In its sample, this clone was seen once. The rearrangement links TRBV28 to TRBJ2-5; D remains ambiguous. Germline values: CDR1 MDHEN, CDR2 SYDVKM. This CDR3 has 14 amino acids. V was pared by 2 bases and J by 1 base, with 8 bases between. The CDR3 loop is CASSLNTPQETQYF. CDR3 bases: TGTGCCAGCAGTTTAAATACGCCCCAAGAGACCCAGTACTTC.

The chain couples TRBV9 to TRBJ2-3, with D perhaps TRBD1 (5 bases). Trimming cost V 3 bases and J 0 bases, with 17 bases left between them. The length of the CDR3 is 17 residues. Germline values: CDR1 SGDLS, CDR2 YYNGEE. The CDR3 DNA reads as TGTGCCAGCAGCGCCAGACAGACGCTAGGTAGCACAGATACGCAGTATTTT. This gives the protein CASSARQTLGSTDTQYF.

The gene calls are TRBV5-1 and TRBJ2-3; D gene unclear. From germline, CDR1 is SGHRS and CDR2 YFSETQ. The V and J ends lost 0 bases and 2 bases respectively, with 7 bases between them. The CDR3 is made up of 14 amino acids. CDR3 loop: CASSLALNTDTQYF. The CDR3 bases are TGCGCCAGCAGCTTGGCACTCAACACAGATACGCAGTATTTT.

The chain employs TRBV11-3 and TRBJ2-7; weak D call: TRBD1 (5 bases). V lost 1 base to trimming and J lost 1 base, with 5 bases between them. Germline CDR1 is SGHNT and CDR2 is YENEEA. The CDR3 has 13 amino acids. As DNA, the CDR3 is TGTGCCAGCAGCTTAGGACAGTCCTACGAGCAGTACTTC. Encoded protein: CASSLGQSYEQYF.

This clone occurred a few times. The chain employs TRBV6-5 and TRBJ1-6; tentative D call: TRBD1 (5 bases). V was cut by 0 bases and J by 8 bases, with 14 bases left in between. The CDR3 has 16 residues. Germline V gives CDR1 MNHEY, CDR2 SVGAGI. The CDR3 spells CASSYSMSGGYSPLHF. The CDR3 DNA follows: TGTGCCAGCAGTTACTCGATGTCCGGGGGATATTCACCCCTCCACTTT.

CDR3 sequence: CAISNSGQAYGYTF. CDR3 nucleotides: TGTGCCATCAGCAACTCGGGACAGGCCTATGGCTACACCTTC. V and J are TRBV10-3 and TRBJ1-2, with 8 bases identical to TRBD1. J gave up 4 bases and V 6 bases, and 7 bases lay outside the gene matches. The CDR3 contains 14 residues. Germline CDR1 reads ENHRY; CDR2 reads SYGVKD.

This chain links TRBV7-2 with TRBJ2-1, with D perhaps being TRBD1 or TRBD2 (6 bases each). The germline V gene has CDR1 SGHTA and CDR2 FQGNSA. CDR3 length: 16 residues. V was pared by 5 bases and J by 8 bases, with 22 bases between. CDR3 protein: CASSPGGREWSHEQFF. The CDR3 DNA is TGTGCCAGCAGCCCCGGGGGCCGGGAGTGGAGTCATGAGCAGTTCTTC.

On this clone itself: This sample also contains other DNA sequences that code for the same CDR3. The V call is TRBV5-4, the J call TRBJ2-1; 10 nucleotides line up with TRBD2. This CDR3 has 16 residues. V was pared by 0 bases and J by 0 bases, with 0 bases of the junction left unmatched. CDR1 SGHNT and CDR2 YYREEE come from the germline V gene (reference sequence). The CDR3 protein is CASSLGLAGSYNEQFF. CDR3 in DNA: TGTGCCAGCAGCTTGGGACTAGCGGGCTCCTACAATGAGCAGTTCTTC.

The chain uses TRBV2 and TRBJ1-1; D is uncertain. The CDR3 spans 14 residues. Germline CDR1 reads SNHLY; CDR2 reads FYNNEI. Between the trimmed V and J ends, which lost 7 bases and 5 bases, there was a span of 17 bases. The CDR3 spells CASIGQATGTEAFF. The CDR3 DNA reads TGTGCCAGCATCGGGCAGGCAACGGGGACTGAAGCTTTCTTT. The variable domain in full, completed from reference TRBV2 and TRBJ1-1, reads EPEVTQTPSHQVTQMGQEVILRCVPISNHLYFYWYRQILGQKVEFLVSFYNNEISEKSEIFDDQFSVERPDGSNFTLKIRSTKLEDSAMYFCASIGQATGTEAFFGQGTRLTVV.

This rearrangement joins TRBV5-4 to TRBJ2-1; possibly TRBD2 for D (6 bases). Trimming stripped 2 bases from V and 3 bases from J, with 9 bases between. The CDR3 has 14 amino acids. CDR1 is SGHNT and CDR2 is YYREEE in the germline V gene (reference sequence). The CDR3 protein is CASSLTGDYNEQFF. Written as DNA, the CDR3 is TGTGCCAGCAGCTTAACGGGAGACTACAATGAGCAGTTCTTC.

Only one count was recorded for this clone. V gene TRBV9 combines with J gene TRBJ2-2; tentative D call: TRBD2 (6 bases). CDR3 size: 16 residues. V lost 4 bases to trimming and J lost 5 bases, with 18 bases between them. Looked up from germline, CDR1 is SGDLS and CDR2 is YYNGEE. The CDR3 DNA reads as TGTGCCAGCAGCCCGGCTGGCGGAGGGGCGACCGGGGAGCTGTTTTTT. This sequence encodes CASSPAGGGATGELFF.

The chain recombines TRBV27 with TRBJ2-1, with D perhaps matching TRBD1 (6 bases). Germline-derived CDR1 and CDR2 are MNHEY and SMNVEV (reference sequence). The V and J ends lost 7 bases and 6 bases respectively, with 19 bases between them. CDR3 length equals 15 residues. The CDR3 sequence: CASTSRDIGSNEQFF. CDR3 DNA sequence: TGTGCCAGCACCTCCCGGGACATTGGGTCCAATGAGCAGTTCTTC.

The chain joins TRBV10-1 to TRBJ2-7; D is possibly TRBD2 (6 bases). V was trimmed by 2 bases and J by 0 bases, leaving 20 bases between them. The CDR3 sequence is 18 residues long. Germline CDR1 WNHNN, CDR2 SYGVQD (reference sequence). For the CDR3, the DNA is TGCGCCAGCAGTGAGGGGGACTGGGTGCGGTTTCGCTCCTACGAGCAGTACTTC. Protein: CASSEGDWVRFRSYEQYF.